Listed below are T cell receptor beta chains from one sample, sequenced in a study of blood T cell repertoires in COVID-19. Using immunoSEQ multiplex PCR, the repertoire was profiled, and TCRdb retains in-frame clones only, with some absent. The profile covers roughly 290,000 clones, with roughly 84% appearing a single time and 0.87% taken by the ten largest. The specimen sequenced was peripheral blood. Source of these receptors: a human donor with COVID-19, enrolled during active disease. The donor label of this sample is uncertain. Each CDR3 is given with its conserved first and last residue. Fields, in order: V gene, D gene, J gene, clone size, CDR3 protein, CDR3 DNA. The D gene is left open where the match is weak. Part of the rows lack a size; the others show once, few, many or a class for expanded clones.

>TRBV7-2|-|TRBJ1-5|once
CASSLDFSGRPQHF
TGTGCCAGCAGCTTAGATTTTTCGGGAAGGCCCCAGCATTTT
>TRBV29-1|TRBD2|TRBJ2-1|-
CSARAGVSYNEQFF
TGCAGCGCTCGAGCGGGGGTCTCCTACAATGAGCAGTTCTTC
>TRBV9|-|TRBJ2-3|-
CASSSGTGSSTDTQYF
TGTGCCAGCAGCTCCGGGACTGGCTCTAGCACAGATACGCAGTATTTT
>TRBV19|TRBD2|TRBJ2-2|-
CASRPSGRSTNTGELFF
TGTGCCAGTAGACCCAGCGGGAGGTCGACGAACACCGGGGAGCTGTTTTTT
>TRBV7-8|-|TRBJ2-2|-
CASSTTRVNTGELFF
TGTGCCAGCAGCACGACTAGGGTGAACACCGGGGAGCTGTTTTTT
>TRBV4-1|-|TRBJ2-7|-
CASSQDNRQYF
TGCGCCAGCAGCCAAGATAACAGGCAGTACTTC
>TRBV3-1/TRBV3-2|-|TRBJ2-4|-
CASSQGASANIQYF
TGTGCCAGCAGCCAAGGTGCTAGCGCGAACATTCAGTACTTC
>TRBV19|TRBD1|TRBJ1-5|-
CASTSAGTGGGSQPQHF
TGTGCCAGTACTTCTGCCGGGACAGGGGGCGGGAGTCAGCCCCAGCATTTT
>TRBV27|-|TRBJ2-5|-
CATKEGRAQETQYF
TGTGCAACCAAGGAGGGCAGGGCCCAAGAGACCCAGTACTTC
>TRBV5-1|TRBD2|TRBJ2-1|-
CASSLAAGARNEQFF
TGCGCCAGCAGCTTGGCTGCGGGAGCGCGGAATGAGCAGTTCTTC
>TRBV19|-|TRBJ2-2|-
CASRPRPNTGELFF
TGTGCCAGTAGACCTAGACCGAACACCGGGGAGCTGTTTTTT
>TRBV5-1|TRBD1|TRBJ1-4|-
CASSLGPTGTGEKLFF
TGCGCCAGCAGCTTGGGGCCGACAGGGACGGGCGAAAAACTGTTTTTT
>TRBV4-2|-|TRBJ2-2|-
CASSQDRGMNTGELFF
TGTGCCAGCAGCCAAGACCGCGGGATGAACACCGGGGAGCTGTTTTTT
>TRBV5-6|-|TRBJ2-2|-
CASSLPTNTGELFF
TGTGCCAGCAGCTTACCTACGAACACCGGGGAGCTGTTTTTT
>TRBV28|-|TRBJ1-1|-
CASILGATDEAFF
TGTGCCAGCATCCTGGGGGCGACAGATGAAGCTTTCTTT
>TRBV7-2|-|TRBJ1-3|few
CASSLVVGAGNTIYF
TGTGCCAGCAGCTTAGTGGTAGGGGCTGGAAACACCATATATTTT
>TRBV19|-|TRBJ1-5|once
CASSIDATVAQPQHF
TGTGCCAGTAGTATAGACGCGACAGTGGCTCAGCCCCAGCATTTT
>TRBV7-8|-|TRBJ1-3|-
CASSMSSGGVVTGNTIYF
TGTGCCAGCAGCATGAGTTCTGGAGGGGTGGTGACGGGAAACACCATATATTTT
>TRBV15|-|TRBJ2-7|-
CATSRGDRTAEQYF
TGTGCCACCAGCAGGGGTGACAGGACGGCAGAGCAGTACTTC
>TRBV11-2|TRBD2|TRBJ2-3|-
CASSPLSFNLGLAGVSTDTQYF
TGTGCCAGCAGTCCCCTTAGTTTTAATTTGGGACTAGCGGGAGTCAGCACAGATACGCAGTATTTT
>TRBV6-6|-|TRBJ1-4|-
CASSYRENEKLFF
TGTGCCAGCAGTTACAGAGAAAATGAAAAACTGTTTTTT
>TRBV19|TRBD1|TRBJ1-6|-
CASSTGQGFYNSPLHF
TGTGCCAGTAGTACCGGACAGGGCTTCTATAATTCACCCCTCCACTTT
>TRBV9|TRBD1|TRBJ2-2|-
CASSVWGRGTTGELFF
TGTGCCAGCAGCGTTTGGGGCAGGGGGACGACCGGGGAGCTGTTTTTT
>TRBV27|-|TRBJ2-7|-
CASSSTVDYEQYF
TGTGCCAGCAGTTCGACAGTGGACTACGAGCAGTACTTC
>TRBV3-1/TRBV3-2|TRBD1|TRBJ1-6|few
CASSPGQSRYNSPLHF
TGTGCCAGCAGCCCGGGACAGTCACGGTATAATTCACCCCTCCACTTT
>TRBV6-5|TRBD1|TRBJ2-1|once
CASSFRRTGTNEQFF
TGTGCCAGCAGTTTCCGGAGGACAGGGACCAATGAGCAGTTCTTC
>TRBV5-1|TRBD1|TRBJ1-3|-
CASSYSDRGTGNTIYF
TGCGCCAGCAGCTATTCGGACAGGGGGACTGGAAACACCATATATTTT
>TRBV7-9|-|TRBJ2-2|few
CASSLGIQATGELFF
TGTGCCAGCAGCTTAGGGATCCAGGCCACCGGGGAGCTGTTTTTT
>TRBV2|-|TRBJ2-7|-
CAASMGGLQPYEQYF
TGTGCCGCCAGCATGGGGGGATTACAGCCCTACGAGCAGTACTTC
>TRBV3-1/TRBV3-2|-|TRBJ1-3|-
CASSLDSTSGNTIYF
TGTGCCAGCAGCCTCGACAGCACCTCTGGAAACACCATATATTTT
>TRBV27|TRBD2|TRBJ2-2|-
CASSALSGRYTGELFF
TGTGCCAGCAGTGCTCTTAGCGGGAGATACACCGGGGAGCTGTTTTTT
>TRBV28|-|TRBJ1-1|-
CASSFSGGAFF
TGTGCCAGCAGTTTTTCGGGGGGAGCTTTCTTT
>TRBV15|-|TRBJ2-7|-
CATSRDSNYEQYF
TGTGCCACCAGCAGAGATTCTAACTACGAGCAGTACTTC
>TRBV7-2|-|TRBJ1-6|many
CASSLRVGGDSPLHF
TGTGCCAGCAGCTTACGCGTGGGGGGGGATTCACCCCTCCACTTT
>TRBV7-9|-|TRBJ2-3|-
CASSFTGRDSTDTQYF
TGTGCCAGCAGCTTTACAGGGCGCGATTCCACAGATACGCAGTATTTT
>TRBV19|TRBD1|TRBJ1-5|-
CAANRDRNQPQHF
TGTGCCGCAAACCGGGACAGGAATCAGCCCCAGCATTTT
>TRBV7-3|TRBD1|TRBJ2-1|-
CASSYDRGLNEQFF
TGTGCCAGCAGCTACGACAGGGGGCTAAATGAGCAGTTCTTC
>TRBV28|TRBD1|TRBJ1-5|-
CASSPTGSNQPQHF
TGTGCCAGCAGTCCGACAGGGTCAAATCAGCCCCAGCATTTT
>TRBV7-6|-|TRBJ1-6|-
CASSLTNPGDSPLHF
TGTGCCAGCAGCCTCACCAACCCCGGAGATTCACCCCTCCACTTT
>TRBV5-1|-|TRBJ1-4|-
CASSLEISEKLFF
TGCGCCAGCAGCTTGGAGATTAGCGAAAAACTGTTTTTT
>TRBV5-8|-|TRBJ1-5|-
CASSFGSNQPQHF
TGTGCCAGCAGCTTTGGCAGCAATCAGCCCCAGCATTTT
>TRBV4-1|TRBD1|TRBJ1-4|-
CASSQDFSLDRGNEKLFF
TGCGCCAGCAGCCAAGATTTCTCCCTTGACAGGGGAAATGAAAAACTGTTTTTT
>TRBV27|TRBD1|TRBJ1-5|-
CASSADRGYQPQHF
TGTGCCAGCAGTGCGGACAGGGGTTATCAGCCCCAGCATTTT
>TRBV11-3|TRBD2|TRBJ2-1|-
CASSSGLAGYNEQFF
TGTGCCAGCAGCTCAGGACTAGCGGGTTACAATGAGCAGTTCTTC
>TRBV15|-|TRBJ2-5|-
CATSSWTGSGEETQYF
TGTGCCACCAGCAGTTGGACAGGGAGCGGGGAAGAGACCCAGTACTTC
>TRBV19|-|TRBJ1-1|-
CASNLRGAQAEAFF
TGTGCCAGTAATCTGCGGGGGGCGCAGGCTGAAGCTTTCTTT
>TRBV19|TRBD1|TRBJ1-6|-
CASSIRDRNSPLHF
TGTGCCAGTAGTATCCGGGACAGAAATTCACCCCTCCACTTT
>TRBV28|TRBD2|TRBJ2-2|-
CASLAGDTGELFF
TGTGCCAGCTTGGCGGGAGATACCGGGGAGCTGTTTTTT
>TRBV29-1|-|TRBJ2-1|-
CSVEQAMRFSNEQFF
TGCAGCGTTGAACAGGCCATGCGATTTTCGAATGAGCAGTTCTTC
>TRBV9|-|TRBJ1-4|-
CASNAATNEKLFF
TGTGCCAGCAACGCGGCAACTAATGAAAAACTGTTTTTT
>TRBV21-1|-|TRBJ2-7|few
CANQGRLAGGRGSYEQYF
TGTGCCAACCAGGGTCGACTAGCGGGAGGGAGGGGCTCCTACGAGCAGTACTTC